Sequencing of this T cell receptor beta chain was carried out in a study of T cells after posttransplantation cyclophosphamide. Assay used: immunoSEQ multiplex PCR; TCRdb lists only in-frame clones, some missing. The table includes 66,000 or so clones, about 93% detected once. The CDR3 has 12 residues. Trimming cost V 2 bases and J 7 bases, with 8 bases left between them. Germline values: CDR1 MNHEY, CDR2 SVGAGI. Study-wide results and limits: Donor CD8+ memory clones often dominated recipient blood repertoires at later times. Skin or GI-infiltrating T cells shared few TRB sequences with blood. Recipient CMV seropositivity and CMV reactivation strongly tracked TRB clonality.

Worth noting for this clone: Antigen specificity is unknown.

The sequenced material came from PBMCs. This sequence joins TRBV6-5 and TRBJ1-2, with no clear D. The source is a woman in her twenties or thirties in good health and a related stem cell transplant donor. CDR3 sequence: CASSYKGAGYTF. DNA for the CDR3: TGTGCCAGCAGTTACAAGGGAGCTGGCTACACCTTC.